This T cell receptor (beta chain) was captured in a study of graft-versus-host responses after intestinal transplantation. Study at large: All recipients were given anti-thymocyte globulin induction, and tacrolimus and steroids were then administered for around three years.

Study-wide results and caveats: GvH clones turned up in recipient marrow; some had shown up first in ileum or blood. The presence of high graft-versus-host to host-versus-graft clonal ratios in allografts characterized patients with graft-donor T cell macrochimerism. Peak levels of circulating GvH clones tracked with early post-transplant HvG declines.

Method: immunoSEQ multiplex PCR; TCRdb's copy keeps in-frame clones and lacks some. The sample lists about 130,000 clones, over 85% seen once, with over 0.15% in the top ten. Notes on this clone: Antigen unknown.

CDR1 SGHRS and CDR2 YFSETQ come from the germline V gene. The CDR3 totals 16 residues. Trimming left V 0 bases short and J 0 bases short, with 13 bases between. This chain connects TRBV5-1 to TRBJ2-7; D is possibly TRBD1 (6 bases). This material consisted of unstimulated CD4+ T cells sorted from spleen or lymph node cells, taken before intestinal transplant. The source of this sequence is a human donor who received an intestinal transplant. CDR3 DNA: TGCGCCAGCAGCTTGGCGGGACACTCAAGCTCCTACGAGCAGTACTTC. It codes for CASSLAGHSSSYEQYF.